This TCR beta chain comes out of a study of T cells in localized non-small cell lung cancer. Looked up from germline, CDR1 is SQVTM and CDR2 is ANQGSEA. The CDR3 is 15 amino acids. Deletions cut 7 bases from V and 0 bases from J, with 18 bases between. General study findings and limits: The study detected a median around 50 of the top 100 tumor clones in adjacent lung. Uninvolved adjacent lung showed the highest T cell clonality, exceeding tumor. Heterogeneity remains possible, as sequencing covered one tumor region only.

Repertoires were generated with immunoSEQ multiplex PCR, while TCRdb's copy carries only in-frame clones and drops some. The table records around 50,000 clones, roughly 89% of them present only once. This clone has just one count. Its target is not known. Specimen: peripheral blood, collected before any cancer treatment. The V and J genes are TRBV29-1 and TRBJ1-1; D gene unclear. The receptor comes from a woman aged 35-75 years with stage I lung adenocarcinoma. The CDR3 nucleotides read TGCAGCGGTAGCCTCTCGGGTCAGCTGAACACTGAAGCTTTCTTT. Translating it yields CSGSLSGQLNTEAFF.